This TCR beta chain originates from a study of T cells in Graves' hyperthyroidism and ophthalmopathy. Researchers took RNA transcripts and amplified the TCR beta CDR3 regions from them. HTBI primers were the set used in a first-round RT-PCR of the TCR CDR3. TCRdb re-derived calls from the multiplex PCR reads in MiXCR, one entry per CDR3 protein. This table has over 700,000 distinct CDR3 sequences, around 40% appearing once. Study findings and constraints: Ophthalmopathy was told apart from stable hyperthyroidism by a 13 V-J model.

CDR3 length equals 13 residues. The V gene's germline CDR1 is PRHDT and CDR2 FYEKMQ (reference sequence). Trimming took 4 bases from V and 5 from J, leaving 11 bases between them. This clonotype was observed many times. Its antigen is not known. Patients counted as stable if ophthalmopathy did not develop within 18 months. In patients aged 18 to 65, hyperthyroidism was newly diagnosed, with duration under 2 months. An approximately 10 ml volume of fresh peripheral blood provided the PBMCs. Sequenced input: blood. This receptor was identified in a woman aged 40 to 49 with Graves' hyperthyroidism. J is TRBJ2-5 and V is TRBV13; unclear D gene. CDR3 coding DNA: TGTGCCAGCAGCTCTAGACTCGAGGAGACCCAGTACTTC. Translation: CASSSRLEETQYF.